These 10 T cell receptor beta chains were all obtained from the same sample, sequenced in a study of cytomegalovirus exposure and HLA in healthy donors. The PCR made use of 60 Vbeta and 13 Jbeta primers. Here immunoSEQ multiplex PCR was the method, and the copy in TCRdb shows in-frame clones only, minus some. The sample lists 200,000 or so clones, about 86% seen once, with approximately 2% in the top ten. Sequencing input: PBMCs. The receptors here all came from a woman under 30 in good health and CMV-seropositive.

This chain connects TRBV14 to TRBJ1-5, with TRBD1 as a possible D gene (5 bases). The CDR3 sequence is 14 residues long. With 4 bases removed from V and 3 bases from J, the gap between germline ends came to 10 bases. Per germline, CDR1 SGHDN and CDR2 FVKESK. This CDR3 reads CASSLQGSNQPQHF. The CDR3 DNA follows: TGTGCCAGCAGCCTTCAGGGCTCCAATCAGCCCCAGCATTTT. Supplemented by reference TRBV14 and TRBJ1-5, the full variable domain reads EAGVTQFPSHSVIEKGQTVTLRCDPISGHDNLYWYRRVMGKEIKFLLHFVKESKQDESGMPNNRFLAERTGGTYSTLKVQPAELEDSGVYFCASSLQGSNQPQHFGDGTRLSIL.

The DNA for the CDR3 is TGTGCCAGCAGCGTAGTGCCGCTATCTGGAAACACCATATATTTT. This encodes CASSVVPLSGNTIYF. The J gene is TRBJ1-3, the V gene TRBV9; no clear D gene. Germline V gives CDR1 SGDLS, CDR2 YYNGEE. This CDR3 is 15 amino acids long. V was cut by 0 bases and J by 1 base, with 8 bases left in between.

The chain recombines TRBV9 with TRBJ2-5; D perhaps matches TRBD1 (5 bases). V gave up 3 bases and J gave up 5 bases, with 17 bases separating them. This CDR3 contains 15 residues. The germline gives CDR1 SGDLS, CDR2 YYNGEE. In nucleotides, the CDR3 is TGTGCCAGCAGCGAATACAGGCCCCTGGGGGAGACCCAGTACTTC. It translates to CASSEYRPLGETQYF.

This chain joins TRBV6-5 and TRBJ1-1; 7 bases match TRBD1. Germline loops: CDR1 MNHEY, CDR2 SVGAGI. The trim removed 10 bases at V and 0 bases at J, leaving 5 bases unmatched. The CDR3 length is 13 residues. CDR3 DNA: TGTGCCAACGACAGGGCTCTGAACACTGAAGCTTTCTTT. This encodes CANDRALNTEAFF.

The CDR3 reads CASSLADGYTF. In DNA form, the CDR3 reads TGTGCCAGCAGCTTGGCCGATGGCTACACCTTC. The gene calls are TRBV5-4 and TRBJ1-2; unclear D gene. This CDR3 is 11 amino acids long. The V gene lost 0 bases and the J gene lost 6 bases, with 3 bases spanning the gap. Germline loops: CDR1 SGHNT, CDR2 YYREEE (reference sequence).

The chain uses TRBV25-1 and TRBJ1-2; D gene ambiguous. V lost 6 bases to trimming and J lost 4 bases, with 12 bases between them. Germline CDR1 is MGHDK and CDR2 is SYGVNS. The length of the CDR3 is 13 residues. CDR3 DNA sequence: TGTGCCAGCAGCCTTGGCGGGATCTATGGCTACACCTTC. Translating it yields CASSLGGIYGYTF.

The chain couples TRBV11-3 to TRBJ2-3, with D possibly TRBD2 on 6 matching bases. This CDR3 has 15 amino acids. V lost 5 bases, J lost 0 bases, and 12 bases lay in between. The germline gives CDR1 SGHNT, CDR2 YENEEA. The CDR3 coding sequence is TGTGCCAGCAGCCGAGATGGGACTAGCACAGATACGCAGTATTTT. Amino acid sequence: CASSRDGTSTDTQYF. Full variable domain (rest looked up from reference TRBV11-3 and TRBJ2-3): EAGVVQSPRYKIIEKKQPVAFWCNPISGHNTLYWYLQNLGQGPELLIRYENEEAVDDSQLPKDRFSAERLKGVDSTLKIQPAELGDSAVYLCASSRDGTSTDTQYFGPGTRLTVL.

The rearrangement joins TRBV11-1 to TRBJ2-1, with 9 positions matching TRBD2. Unmatched junction bases numbered 21, after V lost 3 bases and J lost 12 bases. Germline V gives CDR1 SGHAT, CDR2 FQDESV (reference sequence). The CDR3 spans 18 residues. The CDR3 sequence: CASSFPQSGLAPPRGQFF. Here the CDR3 DNA reads TGTGCCAGCAGCTTCCCCCAGTCGGGACTAGCTCCTCCTCGGGGGCAGTTCTTC.

This CDR3 reads CASSAHRGQGNTIYF. DNA of the CDR3: TGTGCCAGCAGCGCGCACAGGGGGCAGGGAAACACCATATATTTT. The J gene is TRBJ1-3, the V gene TRBV6-1; 9 nucleotides line up with TRBD1. This CDR3 has 15 amino acids. With V trimmed by 6 bases and J by 4 bases, 7 bases remained unmatched. Germline V gives CDR1 MNHNS, CDR2 SASEGT.

The J gene is TRBJ2-3, the V gene TRBV28, with TRBD2 as a possible D gene (6 bases). The CDR3 extends over 18 amino acids. The V gene lost 5 bases and the J gene lost 2 bases, with 23 bases spanning the gap. From germline, CDR1 is MDHEN and CDR2 SYDVKM. In DNA, the CDR3 is TGTGCCAGCAGTGGAGGGCCTAGGGTGGTTACAATCACAGATACGCAGTATTTT. Protein sequence: CASSGGPRVVTITDTQYF.